This T cell receptor beta chain emerged from a study of control samples from healthy donors and cancer patients. TCRdb's table, derived via immunoSEQ multiplex PCR, lists solely in-frame clones and lacks some. The top ten hold roughly 1.5% of the sample, which has around 170,000 clones, roughly 90% seen once. Input material: blood. This receptor was taken from a woman between 45 and 65 years old in good health.

In DNA, the CDR3 is TGTGCCAGCAGCGCCGGCACCAGGACAGTTGGCTCCTACAATGAGCAGTTCTTC. Its translation: CASSAGTRTVGSYNEQFF. The genes are TRBV9 and TRBJ2-1; D is possibly TRBD1 (6 bases). The CDR3 runs to 18 residues. V lost 3 bases, J lost 0 bases, and 19 bases lay in between. Germline V lookup: CDR1 SGDLS, CDR2 YYNGEE.